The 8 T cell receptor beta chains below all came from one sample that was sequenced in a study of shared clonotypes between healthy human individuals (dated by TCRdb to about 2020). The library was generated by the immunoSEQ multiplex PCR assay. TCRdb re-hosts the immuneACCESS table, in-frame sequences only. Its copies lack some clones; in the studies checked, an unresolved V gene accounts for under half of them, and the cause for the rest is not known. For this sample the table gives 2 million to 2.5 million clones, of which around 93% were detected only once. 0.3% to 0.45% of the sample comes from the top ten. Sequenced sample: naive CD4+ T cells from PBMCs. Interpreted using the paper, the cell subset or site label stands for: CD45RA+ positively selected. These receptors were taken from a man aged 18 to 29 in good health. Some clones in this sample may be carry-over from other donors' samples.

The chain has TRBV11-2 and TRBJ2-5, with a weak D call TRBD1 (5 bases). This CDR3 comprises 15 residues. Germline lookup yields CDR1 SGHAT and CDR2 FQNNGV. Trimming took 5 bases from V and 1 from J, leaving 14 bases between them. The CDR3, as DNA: TGTGCCAGCAGCACCTTATCAGGGTTCCAAGAGACCCAGTACTTC. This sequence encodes CASSTLSGFQETQYF.

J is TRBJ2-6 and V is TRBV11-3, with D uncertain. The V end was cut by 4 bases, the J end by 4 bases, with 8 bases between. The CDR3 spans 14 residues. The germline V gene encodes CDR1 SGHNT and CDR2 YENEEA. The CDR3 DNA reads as TGTGCCAGCAGCTCCTCGACAGGGGCCAACGTCCTGACTTTC. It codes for CASSSSTGANVLTF. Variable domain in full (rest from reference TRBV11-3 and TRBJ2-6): EAGVVQSPRYKIIEKKQPVAFWCNPISGHNTLYWYLQNLGQGPELLIRYENEEAVDDSQLPKDRFSAERLKGVDSTLKIQPAELGDSAVYLCASSSSTGANVLTFGAGSRLTVL.

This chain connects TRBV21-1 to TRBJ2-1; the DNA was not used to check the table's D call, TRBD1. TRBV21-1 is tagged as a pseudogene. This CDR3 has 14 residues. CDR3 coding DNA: TGTGCCAGCAGCAATCGGCCAGGGTCGAATGAGCAGTTCTTC. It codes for CASSNRPGSNEQFF.

The DNA of the CDR3 is TGTGCCAGCAGCGAGCCCCCGGGACTAGCGGGAGGTCCCTACAATGAGCAGTTCTTC. It codes for CASSEPPGLAGGPYNEQFF. The chain couples TRBV9 to TRBJ2-1; TRBD2 matches 15 bases. The junction had 9 bases not matched to a gene; V was cut back by 3 bases and J by 2 bases. Germline V lookup: CDR1 SGDLS, CDR2 YYNGEE. This CDR3 is built from 19 residues.

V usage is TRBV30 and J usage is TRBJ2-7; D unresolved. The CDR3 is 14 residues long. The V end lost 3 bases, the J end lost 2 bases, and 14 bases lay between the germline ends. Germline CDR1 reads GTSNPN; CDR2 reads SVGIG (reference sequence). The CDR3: CAWRVGGNTYEQYF. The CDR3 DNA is TGTGCCTGGAGGGTAGGTGGAAACACCTACGAGCAGTACTTC. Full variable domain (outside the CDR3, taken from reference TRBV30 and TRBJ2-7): SQTIHQWPATLVQPVGSPLSLECTVEGTSNPNLYWYRQAAGRGLQLLFYSVGIGQISSEVPQNLSASRPQDRQFILSSKKLLLSDSGFYLCAWRVGGNTYEQYFGPGTRLTVT.

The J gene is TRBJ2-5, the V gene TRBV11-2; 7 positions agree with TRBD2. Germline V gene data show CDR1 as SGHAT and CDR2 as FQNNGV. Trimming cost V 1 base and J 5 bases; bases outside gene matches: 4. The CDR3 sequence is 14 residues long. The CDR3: CASSLGVGRETQYF. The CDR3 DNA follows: TGTGCCAGCAGCTTAGGGGTCGGGAGGGAGACCCAGTACTTC.

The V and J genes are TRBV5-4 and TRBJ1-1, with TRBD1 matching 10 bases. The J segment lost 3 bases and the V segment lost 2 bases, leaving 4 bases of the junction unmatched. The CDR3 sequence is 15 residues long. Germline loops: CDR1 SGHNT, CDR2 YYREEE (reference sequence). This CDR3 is CASSFRTGGDTEAFF. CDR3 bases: TGTGCCAGCAGCTTTAGGACAGGGGGGGACACTGAAGCTTTCTTT.

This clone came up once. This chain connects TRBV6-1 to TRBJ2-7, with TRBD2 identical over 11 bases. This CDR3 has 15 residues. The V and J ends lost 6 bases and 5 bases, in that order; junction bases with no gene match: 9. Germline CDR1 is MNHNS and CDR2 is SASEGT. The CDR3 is CASRLLAGVFNEQYF. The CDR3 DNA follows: TGTGCCAGCAGACTACTAGCGGGAGTCTTCAACGAGCAGTACTTC.